This T cell receptor (beta chain) appears in the sequencing data of a study of T cells in Graves' hyperthyroidism and ophthalmopathy. Study outcomes and limitations: Ophthalmopathy was model-predicted a median roughly 6.2 months pre-onset.

TCR beta CDR3 region amplification was performed from RNA transcripts. The study used the HTBI primer set for a first-round RT-PCR of the TCR CDR3. TCRdb independently ran MiXCR on the multiplex PCR reads; one entry per CDR3 protein. The sample has about 420,000 distinct CDR3 sequences; about an eighth are singletons. The authors deemed Graves' hyperthyroidism stable absent ophthalmopathy progression within 18 months. This clonotype came up a few times. Its specificity is unknown. The V end lost 2 bases, the J end lost 3 bases, and 15 bases lay between the germline ends. The CDR3 length is 15 residues. Germline-derived CDR1 and CDR2 are SGHKS and YYEKEE (reference sequence).

The clonotype was recovered from a young woman with Graves' hyperthyroidism. The V and J genes are TRBV5-5 and TRBJ2-7; no definite D call. Material for sequencing was blood. CDR3 loop: CASSFGPATIYEQYF. The CDR3 nucleotides read TGTGCCAGCAGCTTTGGCCCCGCGACGATCTACGAGCAGTACTTC.